These 25 T cell receptor beta chains came from one sample sequenced in a study of identical twins. One entry per CDR3 protein, called by TCRdb with MiXCR from the 5' RACE reads. The table shows some 500,000 distinct CDR3 sequences, with over 11% occurring only once. This sample also belongs to another study, concerning yellow fever vaccine responses in identical twins.

The specimen was CD4+ T cells sorted from blood. These receptors came from a woman aged 18-29 years in good health.

The genes are TRBV5-1 and TRBJ1-1, with 8 bases fitting TRBD1. Per the germline V gene, CDR1 is SGHRS and CDR2 is YFSETQ. The CDR3 loop spans 15 amino acids. With 2 bases clipped from V and 1 base from J, the junction kept 4 bases outside the gene matches. The CDR3 DNA reads as TGCGCCAGCAGCTTAAGGACAGGGACGAACACTGAAGCTTTCTTT. Translating it yields CASSLRTGTNTEAFF.

The genes are TRBV7-9 and TRBJ2-2; D is possibly TRBD1 (5 bases). The CDR3 has 14 residues. Trimming took off 5 bases at V and 3 bases at J, with 10 bases between the two ends. Germline lookup yields CDR1 SEHNR and CDR2 FQNEAQ (reference sequence). CDR3 sequence: CASSRGSDTGELFF. The CDR3 DNA follows: TGTGCCAGCAGCAGGGGTTCGGACACCGGGGAGCTGTTTTTT.

This sequence joins TRBV18 and TRBJ2-5; 7 positions agree with TRBD1. The CDR3 runs 14 residues. After removal of 1 base from V and 4 bases from J, the junction contained 3 bases not matched to a gene. The V gene's germline CDR1 is KGHSH and CDR2 LQKENI. The CDR3 region is CASSPLQGRETQYF. CDR3 nucleotides: TGTGCCAGCTCACCACTACAGGGGCGAGAGACCCAGTACTTC.

This clonotype was observed a few times. The chain carries TRBV20-1 and TRBJ1-5, with a weak D call TRBD1 (5 bases). This CDR3 has 14 residues. Looked up from germline, CDR1 is DFQATT and CDR2 is SNEGSKA (reference sequence). V was cut by 3 bases and J by 3 bases, with 12 bases left in between. In DNA form, the CDR3 reads TGCAGTGCTAGTTCGTGGGGGGTCAATCAGCCCCAGCATTTT. Its translation: CSASSWGVNQPQHF.

The gene calls are TRBV2 and TRBJ2-1, with no clear D. CDR1 is SNHLY and CDR2 is FYNNEI in the germline V gene. The V end was cut by 6 bases, the J end by 5 bases, with 17 bases between. The CDR3 extends over 15 amino acids. The CDR3, as DNA: TGTGCCAGCAGCCCGAGCGATCCGGTCCACAATGAGCAGTTCTTC. Translated: CASSPSDPVHNEQFF.

This clonotype was observed a handful of times. V gene TRBV29-1 combines with J gene TRBJ2-5; 9 nucleotides line up with TRBD2. The CDR3 sequence is 13 residues long. From germline, CDR1 is SQVTM and CDR2 ANQGSEA. V lost 6 bases, J lost 5 bases, and 7 bases stayed unmatched. The CDR3 DNA sequence: TGCAGCGTCGCCGGCGGGAGGGGGGAGACCCAGTACTTC. Its protein is CSVAGGRGETQYF.

In this sample, this clonotype turned up a few times. The CDR3 loop is CASSGDVAEQFF. CDR3 nucleotides: TGTGCCAGCAGTGGGGACGTGGCTGAGCAGTTCTTC. The chain uses TRBV12-3 or TRBV12-4 and TRBJ2-1, with D perhaps being TRBD1 or TRBD2 (5 bases each). Between the trimmed V and J ends, which lost 5 bases and 9 bases, there was a span of 11 bases. This CDR3 region has 12 residues.

This chain uses TRBV24-1 with TRBJ2-7, with D tentatively TRBD2 (5 bases). V gave up 3 bases and J gave up 5 bases, with 13 bases separating them. Germline CDR1 is KGHDR and CDR2 is SFDVKD. The CDR3 has 14 residues. The DNA of the CDR3 is TGTGCCACCAGTGATCCGCGGCGGGTTGACGAGCAGTACTTC. It encodes CATSDPRRVDEQYF.

This clonotype occurred a few times. This chain connects TRBV4-1 to TRBJ2-5; D is unclear. The germline gives CDR1 MGHRA, CDR2 YSYEKL. This CDR3 comprises 15 residues. The V end was cut by 1 base, the J end by 2 bases, with 11 bases between. The DNA for the CDR3 is TGCGCCAGCAGCCAAGTACTGCTATCGCAAGAGACCCAGTACTTC. Amino acid sequence: CASSQVLLSQETQYF.

The rearrangement links TRBV11-2 to TRBJ2-2, with no clear D. Trimming took 7 bases from V and 3 from J, leaving 9 bases between them. The germline V gene encodes CDR1 SGHAT and CDR2 FQNNGV. This CDR3 region has 13 residues. The CDR3 coding sequence is TGTGCCAGCAACAGACTCGACACCGGGGAGCTGTTTTTT. The encoded protein is CASNRLDTGELFF.

The V call is TRBV24-1, the J call TRBJ2-1, with D possibly matching TRBD2 (5 bases). The CDR3 is 15 residues long. Germline CDR1 is KGHDR and CDR2 is SFDVKD. The germline V and J ends were trimmed by 3 bases and 2 bases, with 10 bases remaining between them. CDR3 bases: TGTGCCACCAGTGATACGGGGTTACCCTACAATGAGCAGTTCTTC. This encodes CATSDTGLPYNEQFF.

This clonotype was seen more than once but under ten times. V is TRBV6-1 and J is TRBJ1-2; no clear D. Per germline, CDR1 MNHNS and CDR2 SASEGT. Trimming cost V 2 bases and J 6 bases, with 10 bases left between them. The CDR3 is 13 amino acids. CDR3 sequence: CASSETPSHGYTF. CDR3 coding DNA: TGTGCCAGCAGTGAAACACCTTCCCATGGCTACACCTTC.

The sample holds a few counts of this clonotype. V is TRBV6-5 and J is TRBJ2-7, with a weak D call TRBD1 (5 bases). Trimming shortened V by 6 bases and J by 2 bases, and 17 bases separated the two germline ends. Germline values: CDR1 MNHEY, CDR2 SVGAGI. There are 15 residues in the CDR3. CDR3 nucleotides: TGTGCCAGCAGCTACGGTGTTGGGGCCCCCTACGAGCAGTACTTC. Its protein product is CASSYGVGAPYEQYF.

The rearrangement links TRBV6-5 to TRBJ1-5; TRBD1 is a possible D gene (5 bases). Germline V CDR1 and CDR2: MNHEY, SVGAGI. The ends were cut back, 4 bases at V and 4 bases at J, with 17 bases in the middle. The length of the CDR3 is 16 residues. Here the CDR3 reads CASSSTIGTGNQPQHF. CDR3 sequence (DNA): TGTGCCAGCAGTTCTACCATCGGGACCGGGAATCAGCCCCAGCATTTT.

The chain employs TRBV19 and TRBJ2-1, with unresolved D. The CDR3 loop spans 14 amino acids. The V gene lost 6 bases and the J gene lost 0 bases, with 9 bases spanning the gap. In germline, CDR1 is LNHDA, CDR2 SQIVND (reference sequence). The CDR3 DNA reads as TGTGCCAGTAGAGGCAGCAGCTCCTACAATGAGCAGTTCTTC. This codes for CASRGSSSYNEQFF.

The chain employs TRBV12-3 or TRBV12-4 and TRBJ2-5; 9 bases match TRBD1. The CDR3 extends over 15 amino acids. After removal of 6 bases from V and 5 bases from J, the junction contained 10 bases not matched to a gene. The CDR3: CASRFSGTGKETQYF. In DNA form, the CDR3 reads TGTGCCAGCAGATTTTCCGGGACAGGGAAGGAGACCCAGTACTTC.

The chain recombines TRBV11-2 with TRBJ2-7; D is unclear. Looked up from germline, CDR1 is SGHAT and CDR2 is FQNNGV. CDR3 length: 16 amino acids. Trimming pared 5 bases from V and 0 bases from J, leaving 17 bases between. The CDR3 is CASSPPFGLSSYEQYF. The CDR3 DNA is TGTGCCAGCAGCCCGCCGTTTGGTTTAAGCTCCTACGAGCAGTACTTC.

In this sample, this clonotype turned up a few times. This sequence joins TRBV7-8 and TRBJ2-5, with 7 bases matching TRBD2. J was trimmed by 7 bases and V by 4 bases; bases with no gene match: 12. Germline CDR1 and CDR2: SGHVS and FQNEAQ. This CDR3 has 15 amino acids. For the CDR3, the DNA is TGTGCCAGCAGCTCCAAAGGACTAGGGGTTGTGACCCAGTACTTC. Protein: CASSSKGLGVVTQYF.

The chain carries TRBV2 and TRBJ2-3, with unresolved D. V lost 2 bases and J lost 5, with 5 bases in between. Germline assignment: CDR1 SNHLY and CDR2 FYNNEI. This CDR3 has 12 amino acids. CDR3 sequence: CASSESGDTQYF. CDR3 nucleotide sequence: TGTGCCAGCAGTGAAAGTGGAGATACGCAGTATTTT.

This rearrangement joins TRBV12-3 or TRBV12-4 to TRBJ2-1; D is possibly TRBD2 (6 bases). The CDR3 is made up of 15 amino acids. Trimming left V 7 bases short and J 0 bases short, with 13 bases between. The DNA for the CDR3 is TGTGCCAGCACCTGGGGGGTAAGCTCCTACAATGAGCAGTTCTTC. This gives the protein CASTWGVSSYNEQFF.

In its sample, this clonotype was seen a few times. The genes are TRBV28 and TRBJ2-7, with D perhaps being TRBD1 or TRBD2 (6 bases each). V gave up 3 bases and J gave up 2 bases, with 14 bases separating them. The CDR3 loop spans 15 amino acids. Germline V gene lookup returns CDR1 MDHEN and CDR2 SYDVKM. The CDR3 spells CASSLRDIIPYEQYF. CDR3 nucleotides: TGTGCCAGCAGTTTGCGGGACATTATACCCTACGAGCAGTACTTC.

This clonotype was seen a handful of times. The chain links TRBV6-2 or TRBV6-3 to TRBJ2-2, with D maybe TRBD1 (5 bases). Deletions cut 1 base from V and 4 bases from J, with 10 bases between. The CDR3 is made up of 15 amino acids. CDR1 is MNHEY, CDR2 SVGEGT, per germline. CDR3 nucleotides: TGTGCCAGCAGTTACTTCAGGGATAGCACCGGGGAGCTGTTTTTT. Amino acids: CASSYFRDSTGELFF.

The table lists this clonotype with many counts. This chain links TRBV7-3 with TRBJ1-1, with D possibly being TRBD1 (5 bases). Trimming removed 1 base at V and 3 bases at J, with 9 bases between. The germline CDR1 and CDR2 sequences are SGHTA and FQGTGA. This CDR3 comprises 14 residues. In DNA form, the CDR3 reads TGTGCCAGCAGCTTAAGTGGGGGGGACACTGAAGCTTTCTTT. It is translated as CASSLSGGDTEAFF.

The chain is built from TRBV14 and TRBJ1-2; no firm D call. The CDR3 length is 14 residues. Germline CDR1 and CDR2: SGHDN and FVKESK. The V end was cut by 0 bases, the J end by 4 bases, with 9 bases between. CDR3 sequence (DNA): TGTGCCAGCAGCCAAGACCTAGGAACCTATGGCTACACCTTC. It codes for CASSQDLGTYGYTF.

This clonotype has more than one count but fewer than ten. The chain joins TRBV27 to TRBJ2-7; 7 nucleotides align to TRBD2. Germline CDR1 reads MNHEY; CDR2 reads SMNVEV (reference sequence). With V trimmed by 4 bases and J by 2 bases, 8 bases remained unmatched. The CDR3 consists of 15 residues. The CDR3 reads CASSSSGTITYEQYF. The CDR3 DNA reads as TGTGCCAGCAGTTCGTCCGGGACTATCACCTACGAGCAGTACTTC.